In its sample, the clone carrying this TCR beta chain was seen many times. Its cognate antigen is unknown. This entry is derived from a study of T-cell reconstitution after alpha-beta-depleted transplantation in children. Overall study findings and caveats: The study reportedly traced alpha-beta T cells about two months after transplant to several hundred expanded graft clones. Surviving recipient cells, namely T cells and thymic progenitors, were the source of high day-60 TCRbeta diversity in some patients.

Unique molecular identifiers were incorporated during preparation of the TCRbeta library. MiXCR, applied by TCRdb to the PCR reads, yields one record per CDR3 protein. The repertoire holds approximately 290,000 distinct CDR3 sequences, with 9.5% to 13% as singletons. There are 13 residues in the CDR3. Germline V gene sequence: CDR1 SGHTA, CDR2 FQGNSA. V was clipped by 3 bases and J by 7 bases; unmatched bases: 3. This receptor was identified in a male patient between 2 and 10 years old who had a stem cell transplant for chronic granulomatous disease, so the T cells may come from the graft donor. Sequences were derived from peripheral blood, sampled 180 days after TCRalphabeta/CD19-depleted stem cell transplant. The chain recombines TRBV7-2 with TRBJ1-2; TRBD1 aligns across 9 bases. CDR3 loop: CASSFTGGSGYTF. CDR3 DNA: TGTGCCAGCAGCTTCACAGGGGGCTCTGGCTACACCTTC.